This TCR beta chain was obtained from a study of monozygotic twins with cystic fibrosis. Across the study: Approximately 3 micrograms of fragmented DNA underwent roughly 15 PCR cycles for library preparation.

Sequencing used immunoSEQ multiplex PCR; TCRdb keeps in-frame clones, though not all of them. The data hold tens of thousands of clones, with about 87% observed a single time. Note on this clone: Its antigen is not known.

Study-level results: Monozygotic CF twins shared more identical nucleotide clonotypes than unrelated patients.

Germline loops: CDR1 SGHRS, CDR2 YFSETQ. The CDR3 has 16 amino acids. Between the trimmed V and J ends, which lost 4 bases and 5 bases, there was a span of 18 bases. The sequence was collected from a girl aged 2-10 years with cystic fibrosis. The sequencing input was blood. This chain joins TRBV5-1 and TRBJ2-2, with D tentatively TRBD2 (6 bases). DNA of the CDR3: TGCGCCAGCAGCCTGGTCGGGGCGCGGGGAACCGGGGAGCTGTTTTTT. Translated, it gives CASSLVGARGTGELFF.